This entry is about one TCR beta chain. Its antigen is not known. The data were taken from a study of radiotherapy plus CTLA-4 blockade in lung cancer. The germline gives CDR1 LNHDA, CDR2 SQIVND (reference sequence). V shed 2 bases and J shed 2 bases, with 10 bases lying between them. The CDR3 contains 15 residues. Whole-study findings and limits: Tumor-origin TCR clones grew in blood after radiotherapy plus ipilimumab.

Clones were sequenced by immunoSEQ multiplex PCR, and TCRdb holds only the in-frame ones, with some missing. The table shows 85,000 to 90,000 clones, with roughly 70% occurring only once. This receptor was taken from a human donor with non-small cell lung cancer that progressed on radiotherapy plus ipilimumab. The starting material was peripheral blood, obtained from a patient treated with radiotherapy plus ipilimumab. The rearrangement links TRBV19 to TRBJ2-1, with D unclear. CDR3 nucleotides: TGTGCCAGTAGTATAAGAGCTAGTACCTACAATGAGCAGTTCTTC. Translating gives CASSIRASTYNEQFF.